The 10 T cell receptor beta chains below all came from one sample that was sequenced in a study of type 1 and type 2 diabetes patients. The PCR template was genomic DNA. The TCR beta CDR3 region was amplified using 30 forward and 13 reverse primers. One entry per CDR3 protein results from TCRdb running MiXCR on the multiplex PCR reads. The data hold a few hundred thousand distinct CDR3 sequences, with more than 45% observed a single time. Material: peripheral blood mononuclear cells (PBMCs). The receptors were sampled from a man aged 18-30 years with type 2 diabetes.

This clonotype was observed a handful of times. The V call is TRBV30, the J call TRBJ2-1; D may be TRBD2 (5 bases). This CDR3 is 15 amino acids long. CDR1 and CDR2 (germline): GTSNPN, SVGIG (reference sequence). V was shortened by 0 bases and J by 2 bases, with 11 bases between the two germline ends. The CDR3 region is CAWSVLAEAYNEQFF. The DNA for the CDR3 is TGTGCCTGGAGTGTTCTGGCGGAGGCCTACAATGAGCAGTTCTTC.

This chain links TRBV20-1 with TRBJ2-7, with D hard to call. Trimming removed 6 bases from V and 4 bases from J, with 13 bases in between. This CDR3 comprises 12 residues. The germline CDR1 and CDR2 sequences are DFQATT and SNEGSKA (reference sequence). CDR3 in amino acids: CSARGAGYEQYF. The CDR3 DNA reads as TGCAGTGCCCGAGGCGCCGGTTACGAGCAGTACTTC.

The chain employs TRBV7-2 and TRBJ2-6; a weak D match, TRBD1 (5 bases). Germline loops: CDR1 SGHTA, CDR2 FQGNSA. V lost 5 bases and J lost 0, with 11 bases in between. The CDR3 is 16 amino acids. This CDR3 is CASSPDRASGANVLTF. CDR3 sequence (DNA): TGTGCCAGCAGCCCCGACAGAGCCTCTGGGGCCAACGTCCTGACTTTC.

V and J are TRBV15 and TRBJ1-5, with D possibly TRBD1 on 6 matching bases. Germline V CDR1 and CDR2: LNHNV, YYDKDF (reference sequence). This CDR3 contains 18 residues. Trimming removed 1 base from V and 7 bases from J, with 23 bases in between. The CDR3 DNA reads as TGTGCCACCAGCAGAGGCGTTAGAGGGGAGGGGGTTAAGCAGCCCCAGCATTTT. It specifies CATSRGVRGEGVKQPQHF.

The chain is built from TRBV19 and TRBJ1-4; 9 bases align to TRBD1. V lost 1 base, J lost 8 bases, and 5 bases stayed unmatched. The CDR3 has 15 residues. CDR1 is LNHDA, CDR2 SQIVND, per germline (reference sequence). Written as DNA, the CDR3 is TGTGCCAGTAGTATAGCCCGGGACAGGGAAGAAAAACTGTTTTTT. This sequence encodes CASSIARDREEKLFF.

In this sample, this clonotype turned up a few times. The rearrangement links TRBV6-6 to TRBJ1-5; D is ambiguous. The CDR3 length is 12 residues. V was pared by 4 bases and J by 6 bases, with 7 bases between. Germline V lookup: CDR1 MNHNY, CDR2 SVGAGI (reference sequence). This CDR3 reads CASSFLGQPQHF. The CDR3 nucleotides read TGTGCCAGCAGTTTTCTAGGTCAGCCCCAGCATTTT.

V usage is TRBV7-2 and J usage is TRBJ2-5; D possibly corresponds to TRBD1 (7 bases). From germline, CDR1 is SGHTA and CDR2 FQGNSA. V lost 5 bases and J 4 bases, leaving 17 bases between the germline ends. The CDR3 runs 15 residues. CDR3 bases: TGTGCCAGCAGCCCTCAGGGGGGCATGGGAGAGACCCAGTACTTC. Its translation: CASSPQGGMGETQYF.

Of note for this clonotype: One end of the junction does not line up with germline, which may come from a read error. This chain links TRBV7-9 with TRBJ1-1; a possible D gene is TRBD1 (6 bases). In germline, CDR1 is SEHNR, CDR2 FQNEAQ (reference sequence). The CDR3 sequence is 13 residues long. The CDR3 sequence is CASSFGRDTKAFF. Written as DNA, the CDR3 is TGTGCCAGCAGCTTTGGCAGGGACACTAAAGCTTTCTTT. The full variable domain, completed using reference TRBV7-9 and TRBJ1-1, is DTGVSQNPRHKITKRGQNVTFRCDPISEHNRLYWYRQTLGQGPEFLTYFQNEAQLEKSRLLSDRFSAERPKGSFSTLEIQRTEQGDSAMYLCASSFGRDTKAFFGQGTRLTVV.

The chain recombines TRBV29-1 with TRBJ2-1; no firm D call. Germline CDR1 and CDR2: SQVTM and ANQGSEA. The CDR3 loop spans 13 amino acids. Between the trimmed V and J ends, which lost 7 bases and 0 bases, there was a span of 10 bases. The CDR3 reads CSAGSSSYNEQFF. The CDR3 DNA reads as TGCAGCGCCGGATCCAGCTCCTACAATGAGCAGTTCTTC.

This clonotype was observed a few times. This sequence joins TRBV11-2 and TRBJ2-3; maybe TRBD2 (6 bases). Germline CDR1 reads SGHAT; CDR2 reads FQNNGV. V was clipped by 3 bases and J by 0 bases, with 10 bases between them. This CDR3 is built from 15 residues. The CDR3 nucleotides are TGTGCCAGCAGCTTTGGGGGGTTCAGCACAGATACGCAGTATTTT. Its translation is CASSFGGFSTDTQYF. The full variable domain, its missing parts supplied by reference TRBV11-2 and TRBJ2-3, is EAGVAQSPRYKIIEKRQSVAFWCNPISGHATLYWYQQILGQGPKLLIQFQNNGVVDDSQLPKDRFSAERLKGVDSTLKIQPAKLEDSAVYLCASSFGGFSTDTQYFGPGTRLTVL.